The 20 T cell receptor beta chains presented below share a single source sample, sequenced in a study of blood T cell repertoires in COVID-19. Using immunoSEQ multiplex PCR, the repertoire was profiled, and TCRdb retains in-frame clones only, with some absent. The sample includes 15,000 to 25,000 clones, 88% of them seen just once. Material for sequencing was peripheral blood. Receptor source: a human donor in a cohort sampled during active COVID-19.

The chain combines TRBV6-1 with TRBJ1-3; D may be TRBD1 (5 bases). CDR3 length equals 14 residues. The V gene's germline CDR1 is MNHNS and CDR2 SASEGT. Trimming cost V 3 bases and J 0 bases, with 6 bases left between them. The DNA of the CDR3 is TGTGCCAGCAGTGAGACAGACTCTGGAAACACCATATATTTT. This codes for CASSETDSGNTIYF.

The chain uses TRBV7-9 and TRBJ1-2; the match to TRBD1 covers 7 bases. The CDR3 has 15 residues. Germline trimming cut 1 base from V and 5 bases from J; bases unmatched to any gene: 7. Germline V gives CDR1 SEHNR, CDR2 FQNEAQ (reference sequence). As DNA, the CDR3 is TGTGCCAGCAGCTTAGTAGCGGGACAGAGTTATGGCTACACCTTC. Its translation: CASSLVAGQSYGYTF.

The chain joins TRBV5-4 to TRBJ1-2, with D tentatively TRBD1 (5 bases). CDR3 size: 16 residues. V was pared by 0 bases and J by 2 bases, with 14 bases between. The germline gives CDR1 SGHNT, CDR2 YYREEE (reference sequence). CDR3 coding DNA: TGTGCCAGCAGCTTGGAGGGGACTTTAGTCAACTATGGCTACACCTTC. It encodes CASSLEGTLVNYGYTF.

The CDR3 DNA reads as TGTGCCAGCAGCTTAGAGCCTAGCACAGATACGCAGTATTTT. It translates to CASSLEPSTDTQYF. The V and J genes are TRBV7-8 and TRBJ2-3; D remains ambiguous. The CDR3 runs to 14 residues. Trimming pared 1 base from V and 0 bases from J, leaving 5 bases between. The germline CDR1 and CDR2 sequences are SGHVS and FQNEAQ.

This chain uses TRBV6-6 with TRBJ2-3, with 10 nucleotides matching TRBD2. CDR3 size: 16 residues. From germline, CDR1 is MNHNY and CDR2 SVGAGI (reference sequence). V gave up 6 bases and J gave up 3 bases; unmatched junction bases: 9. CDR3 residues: CASRDPGTSVTDTQYF. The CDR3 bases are TGTGCCAGCAGAGATCCCGGGACTAGCGTAACAGATACGCAGTATTTT.

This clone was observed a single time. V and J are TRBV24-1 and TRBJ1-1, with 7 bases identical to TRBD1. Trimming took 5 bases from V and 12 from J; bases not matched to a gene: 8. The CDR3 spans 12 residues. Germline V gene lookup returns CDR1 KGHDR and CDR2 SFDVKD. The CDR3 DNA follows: TGTGCCACCAGTGGACAGGGTAAAGAAACTTTCTTT. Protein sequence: CATSGQGKETFF.

Here the CDR3 DNA reads TGCGCCAGCAGTCATTCAATGGCTTGGAGTTCAGGGGGGACCGAGAACTTAGCCAAAAACATTCAGTACTTC. It is translated as CASSHSMAWSSGGTENLAKNIQYF. The J gene is TRBJ2-4, the V gene TRBV23-1; D may be TRBD1 (7 bases). TRBV23-1 is treated as an ORF (open reading frame) with a function not yet certain. This CDR3 has 24 amino acids. Trimming took off 3 bases at V and 0 bases at J, with 36 bases between the two ends.

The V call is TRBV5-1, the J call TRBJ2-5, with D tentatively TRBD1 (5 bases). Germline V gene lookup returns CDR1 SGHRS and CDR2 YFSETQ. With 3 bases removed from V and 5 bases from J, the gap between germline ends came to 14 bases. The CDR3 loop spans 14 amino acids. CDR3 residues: CASSSGARAETQYF. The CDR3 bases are TGCGCCAGCAGCTCGGGTGCCAGGGCCGAGACCCAGTACTTC. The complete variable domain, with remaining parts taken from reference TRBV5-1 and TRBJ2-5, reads KAGVTQTPRYLIKTRGQQVTLSCSPISGHRSVSWYQQTPGQGLQFLFEYFSETQRNKGNFPGRFSGRQFSNSRSEMNVSTLELGDSALYLCASSSGARAETQYFGPGTRLLVL.

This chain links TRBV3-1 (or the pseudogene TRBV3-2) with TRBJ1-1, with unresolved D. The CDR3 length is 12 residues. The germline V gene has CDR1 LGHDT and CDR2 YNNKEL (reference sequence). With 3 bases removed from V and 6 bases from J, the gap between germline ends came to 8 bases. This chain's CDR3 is CASSQGGAEAFF. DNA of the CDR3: TGTGCCAGCAGCCAGGGAGGCGCTGAAGCTTTCTTT.

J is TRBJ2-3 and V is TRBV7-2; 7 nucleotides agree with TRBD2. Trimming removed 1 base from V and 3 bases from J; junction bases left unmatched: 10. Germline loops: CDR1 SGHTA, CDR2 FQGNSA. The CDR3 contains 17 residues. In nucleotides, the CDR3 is TGTGCCAGCAGCTTAGGGGGTTGGGCGGGGGTGACAGATACGCAGTATTTT. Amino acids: CASSLGGWAGVTDTQYF.

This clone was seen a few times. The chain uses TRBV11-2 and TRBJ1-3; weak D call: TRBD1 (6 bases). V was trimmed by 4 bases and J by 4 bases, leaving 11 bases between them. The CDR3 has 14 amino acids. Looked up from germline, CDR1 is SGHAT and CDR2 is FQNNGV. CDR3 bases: TGTGCCAGCAGCTCTCAGGGGACCGGAAACACCATATATTTT. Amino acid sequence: CASSSQGTGNTIYF.

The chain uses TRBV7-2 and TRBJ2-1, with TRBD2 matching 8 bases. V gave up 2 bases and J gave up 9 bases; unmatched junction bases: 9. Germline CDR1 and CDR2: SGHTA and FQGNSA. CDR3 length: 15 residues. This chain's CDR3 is CASSLTSASGGEQFF. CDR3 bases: TGTGCCAGCAGCTTAACAAGCGCCAGCGGGGGTGAGCAGTTCTTC.

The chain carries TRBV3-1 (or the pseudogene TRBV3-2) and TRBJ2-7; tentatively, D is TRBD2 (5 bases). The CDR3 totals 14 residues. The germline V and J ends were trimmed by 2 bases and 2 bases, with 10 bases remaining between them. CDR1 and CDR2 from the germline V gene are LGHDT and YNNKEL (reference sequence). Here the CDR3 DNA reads TGTGCCAGCAGCCAAAGCGGCAAAACCTACGAGCAGTACTTC. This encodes CASSQSGKTYEQYF.

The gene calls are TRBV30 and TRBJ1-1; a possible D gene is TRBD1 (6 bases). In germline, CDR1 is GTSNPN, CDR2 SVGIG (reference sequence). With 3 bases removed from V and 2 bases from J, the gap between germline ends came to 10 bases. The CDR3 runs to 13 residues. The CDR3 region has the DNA TGTGCCTGGAGGAGGGGGTTTAACACTGAAGCTTTCTTT. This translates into CAWRRGFNTEAFF.

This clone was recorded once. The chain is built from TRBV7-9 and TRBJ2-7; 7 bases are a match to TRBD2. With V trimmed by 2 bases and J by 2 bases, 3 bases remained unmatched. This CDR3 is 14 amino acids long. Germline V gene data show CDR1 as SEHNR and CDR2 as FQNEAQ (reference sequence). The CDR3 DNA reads TGTGCCAGCAGCTTAACTAGCGCAACCTACGAGCAGTACTTC. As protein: CASSLTSATYEQYF.

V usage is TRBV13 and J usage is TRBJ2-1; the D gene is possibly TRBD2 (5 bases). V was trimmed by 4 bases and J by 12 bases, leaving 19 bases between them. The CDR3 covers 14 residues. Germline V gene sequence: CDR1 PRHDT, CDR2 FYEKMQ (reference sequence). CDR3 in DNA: TGTGCCAGCAGCTCCGTGGGTCCATCTAGCCCGCAGTTCTTC. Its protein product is CASSSVGPSSPQFF.

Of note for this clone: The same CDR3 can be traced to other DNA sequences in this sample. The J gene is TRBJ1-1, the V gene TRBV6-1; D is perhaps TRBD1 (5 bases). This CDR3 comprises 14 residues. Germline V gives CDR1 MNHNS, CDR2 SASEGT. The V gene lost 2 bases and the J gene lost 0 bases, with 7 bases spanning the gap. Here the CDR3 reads CASSEQGLNTEAFF. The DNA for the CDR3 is TGTGCCAGCAGTGAACAGGGTTTGAACACTGAAGCTTTCTTT.

In nucleotides, the CDR3 is TGTGCCAGCAGCGTCTTTACCGGTGGACTAGCGGGACTGAACAATGAGCAGTTCTTC. Protein sequence: CASSVFTGGLAGLNNEQFF. The chain carries TRBV9 and TRBJ2-1; TRBD2 matches at 12 bases. J gave up 5 bases and V 2 bases, and 14 bases lay outside the gene matches. Germline V lookup: CDR1 SGDLS, CDR2 YYNGEE. The CDR3 is 19 residues long. Using reference TRBV9 and TRBJ2-1 for the parts outside the CDR3, the full variable domain is DSGVTQTPKHLITATGQRVTLRCSPRSGDLSVYWYQQSLDQGLQFLIQYYNGEERAKGNILERFSAQQFPDLHSELNLSSLELGDSALYFCASSVFTGGLAGLNNEQFFGPGTRLTVL.

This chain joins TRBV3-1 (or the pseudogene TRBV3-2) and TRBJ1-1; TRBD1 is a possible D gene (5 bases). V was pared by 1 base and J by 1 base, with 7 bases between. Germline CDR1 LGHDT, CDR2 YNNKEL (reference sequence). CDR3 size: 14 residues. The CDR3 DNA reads TGTGCCAGCAGCCAAGGCAGGGAGAACACTGAAGCTTTCTTT. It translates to CASSQGRENTEAFF.

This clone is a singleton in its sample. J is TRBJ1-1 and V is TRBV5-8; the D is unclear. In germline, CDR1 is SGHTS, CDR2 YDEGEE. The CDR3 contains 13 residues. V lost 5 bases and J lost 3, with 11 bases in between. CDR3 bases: TGTGCCAGCAGGTTTCCGGGGTACACTGAAGCTTTCTTT. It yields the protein CASRFPGYTEAFF.